A selection of T cell receptor beta chains follows, all from one sample in a study of blood T cell repertoires in COVID-19. TCRdb's copy holds only in-frame clones and misses some; the assay was immunoSEQ multiplex PCR. The sample lists about 370,000 clones, 70% to 90% occurring once. Sequenced: peripheral blood. These receptors were obtained from a woman aged 25 to 39 with COVID-19, enrolled during active disease. CDR3s include the opening cysteine and the closing phenylalanine or tryptophan. The order of the fields is J gene, clone size, D gene, V gene, CDR3 DNA, CDR3 protein. A D gene is named only where the DNA matches it firmly. Size is omitted from some rows. Given values are once, few, many or a class for expanded clones.

>TRBJ2-3|NA|NA|TRBV7-9
TGTGCCAGCAGTTTAGATTATAGCGGATCCACAGATACGCAGTATTTT
CASSLDYSGSTDTQYF
>TRBJ2-1|NA|NA|TRBV6-2/TRBV6-3
TGTGCCAGCAGTTACTGGGCGTACGGGCAGTTCTTC
CASSYWAYGQFF
>TRBJ2-5|NA|TRBD2|TRBV28
TGTGCCAGCAGTTTCGGGGCGAGCGGGGGCTGGTACCAAGAGACCCAGTACTTC
CASSFGASGGWYQETQYF
>TRBJ2-3|NA|TRBD1|TRBV9
TGTGCCAGCAGCGGGAATCCAGGGGGCGGAGATACGCAGTATTTT
CASSGNPGGGDTQYF
>TRBJ1-5|NA|NA|TRBV5-1
TGCGCCAGCAGCTTTTCGGGGAATCAGCCCCAGCATTTT
CASSFSGNQPQHF
>TRBJ1-5|NA|NA|TRBV4-2
TGTGCCAGCAGCCTCGAGACAACCCCCCCCCAGCATTTT
CASSLETTPPQHF
>TRBJ1-5|NA|NA|TRBV28
TGTGCCAGTACAGGCCCCGAGCAGCCCCAGCATTTT
CASTGPEQPQHF
>TRBJ2-2|NA|TRBD2|TRBV11-2
TGTGGAAGTCGGCTAGCGGGATTATCGAACACCGGGGAGCTGTTTTTT
CGSRLAGLSNTGELFF
>TRBJ2-1|NA|TRBD2|TRBV9
TGTGCCAGCAGCGTAGGGTCGGCGGGAGGGGTCTTC
CASSVGSAGGVF
>TRBJ2-2|NA|NA|TRBV27
TGTGCCAGCAGTTTATTTTCTGGGTTGGGGGGAGTGGTCACCGGGGAGCTGTTTTTT
CASSLFSGLGGVVTGELFF
>TRBJ2-7|few|NA|TRBV2
TGTGCCAGCGAAGGGGGAACCGAGCAGTACTTC
CASEGGTEQYF